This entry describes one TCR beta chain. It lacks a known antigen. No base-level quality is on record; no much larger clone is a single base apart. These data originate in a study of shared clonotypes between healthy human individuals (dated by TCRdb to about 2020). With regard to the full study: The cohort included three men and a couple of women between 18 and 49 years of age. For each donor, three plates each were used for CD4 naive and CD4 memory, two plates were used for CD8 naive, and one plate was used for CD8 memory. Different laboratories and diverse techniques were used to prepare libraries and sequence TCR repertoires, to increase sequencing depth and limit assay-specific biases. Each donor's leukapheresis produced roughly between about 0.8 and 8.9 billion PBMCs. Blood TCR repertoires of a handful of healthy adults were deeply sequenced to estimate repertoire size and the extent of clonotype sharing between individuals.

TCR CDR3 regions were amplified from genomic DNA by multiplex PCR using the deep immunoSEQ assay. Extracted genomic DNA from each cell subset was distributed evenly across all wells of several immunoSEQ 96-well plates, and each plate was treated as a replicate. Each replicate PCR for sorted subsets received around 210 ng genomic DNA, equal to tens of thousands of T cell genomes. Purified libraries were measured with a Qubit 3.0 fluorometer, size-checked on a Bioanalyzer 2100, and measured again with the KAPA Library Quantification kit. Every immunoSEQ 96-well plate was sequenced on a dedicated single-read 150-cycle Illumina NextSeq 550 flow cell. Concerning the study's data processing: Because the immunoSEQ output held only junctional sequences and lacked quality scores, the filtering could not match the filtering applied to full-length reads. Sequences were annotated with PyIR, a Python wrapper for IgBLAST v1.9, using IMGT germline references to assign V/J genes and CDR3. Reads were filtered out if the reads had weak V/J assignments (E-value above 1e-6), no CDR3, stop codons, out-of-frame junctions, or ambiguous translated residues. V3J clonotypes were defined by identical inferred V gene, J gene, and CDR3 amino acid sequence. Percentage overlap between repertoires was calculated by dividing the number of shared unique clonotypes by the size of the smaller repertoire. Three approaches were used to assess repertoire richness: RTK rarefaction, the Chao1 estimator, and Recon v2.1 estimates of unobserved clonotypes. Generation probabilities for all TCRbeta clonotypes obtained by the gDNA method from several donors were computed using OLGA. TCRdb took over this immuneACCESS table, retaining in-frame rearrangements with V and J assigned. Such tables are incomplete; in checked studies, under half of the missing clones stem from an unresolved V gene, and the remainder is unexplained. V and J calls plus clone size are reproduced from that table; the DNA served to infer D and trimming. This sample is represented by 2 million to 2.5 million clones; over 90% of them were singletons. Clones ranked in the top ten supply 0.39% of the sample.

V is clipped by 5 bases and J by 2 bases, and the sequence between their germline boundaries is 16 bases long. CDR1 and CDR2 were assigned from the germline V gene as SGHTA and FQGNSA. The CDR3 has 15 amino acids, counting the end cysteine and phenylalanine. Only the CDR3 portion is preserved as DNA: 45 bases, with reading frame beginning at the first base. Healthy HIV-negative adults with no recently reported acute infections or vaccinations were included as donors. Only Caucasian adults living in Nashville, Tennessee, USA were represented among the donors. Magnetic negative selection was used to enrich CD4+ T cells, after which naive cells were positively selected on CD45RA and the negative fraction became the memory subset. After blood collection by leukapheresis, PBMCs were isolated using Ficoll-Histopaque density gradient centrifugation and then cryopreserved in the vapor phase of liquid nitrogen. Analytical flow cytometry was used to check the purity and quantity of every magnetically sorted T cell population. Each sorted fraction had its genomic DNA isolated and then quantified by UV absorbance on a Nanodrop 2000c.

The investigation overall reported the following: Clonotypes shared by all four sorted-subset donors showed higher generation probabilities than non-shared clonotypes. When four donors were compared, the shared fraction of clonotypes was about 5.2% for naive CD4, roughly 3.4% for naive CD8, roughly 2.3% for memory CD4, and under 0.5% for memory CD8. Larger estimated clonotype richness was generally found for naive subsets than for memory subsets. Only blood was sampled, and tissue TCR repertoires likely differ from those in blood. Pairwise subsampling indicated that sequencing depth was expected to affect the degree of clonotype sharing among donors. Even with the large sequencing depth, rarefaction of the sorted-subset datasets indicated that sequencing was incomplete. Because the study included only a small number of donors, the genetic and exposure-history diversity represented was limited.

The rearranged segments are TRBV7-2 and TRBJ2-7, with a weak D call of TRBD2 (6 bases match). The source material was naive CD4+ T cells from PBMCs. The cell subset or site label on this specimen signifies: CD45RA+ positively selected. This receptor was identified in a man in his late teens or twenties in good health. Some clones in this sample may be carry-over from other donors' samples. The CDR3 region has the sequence CASSASVYGTYEQYF. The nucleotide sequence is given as TGTGCCAGCAGCGCTAGCGTCTACGGGACCTACGAGCAGTACTTC.